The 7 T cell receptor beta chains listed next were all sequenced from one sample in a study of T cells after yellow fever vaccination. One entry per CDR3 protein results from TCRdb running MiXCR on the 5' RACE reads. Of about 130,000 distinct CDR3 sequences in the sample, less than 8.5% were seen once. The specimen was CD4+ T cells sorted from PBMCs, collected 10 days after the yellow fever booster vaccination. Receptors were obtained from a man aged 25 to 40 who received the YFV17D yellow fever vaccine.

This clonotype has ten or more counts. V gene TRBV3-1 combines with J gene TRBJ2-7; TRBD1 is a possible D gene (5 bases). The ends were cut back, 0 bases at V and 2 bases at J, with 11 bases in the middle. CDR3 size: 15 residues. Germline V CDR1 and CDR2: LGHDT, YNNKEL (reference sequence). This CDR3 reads CASSQEPDRTYEQYF. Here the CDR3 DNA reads TGTGCCAGCAGCCAAGAACCCGACAGAACCTACGAGCAGTACTTC.

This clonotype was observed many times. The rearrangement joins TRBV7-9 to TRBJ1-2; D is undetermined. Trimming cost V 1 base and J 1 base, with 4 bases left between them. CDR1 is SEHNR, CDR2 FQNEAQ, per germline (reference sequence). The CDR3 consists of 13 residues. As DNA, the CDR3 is TGTGCCAGCAGCTTAGATCTTAACTATGGCTACACCTTC. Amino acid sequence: CASSLDLNYGYTF.

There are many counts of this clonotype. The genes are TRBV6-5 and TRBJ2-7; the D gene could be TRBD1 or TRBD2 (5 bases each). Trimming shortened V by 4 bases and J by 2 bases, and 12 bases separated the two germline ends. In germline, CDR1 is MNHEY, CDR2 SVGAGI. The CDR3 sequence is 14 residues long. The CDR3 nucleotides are TGTGCCAGCAGTTCGGGACCGGACCCCTACGAGCAGTACTTC. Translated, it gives CASSSGPDPYEQYF.

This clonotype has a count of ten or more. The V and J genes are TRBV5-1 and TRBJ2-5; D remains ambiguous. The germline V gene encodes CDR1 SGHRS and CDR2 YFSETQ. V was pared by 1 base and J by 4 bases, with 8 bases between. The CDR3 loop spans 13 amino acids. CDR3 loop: CASSLMFLETQYF. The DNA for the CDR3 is TGCGCCAGCAGCTTGATGTTCCTAGAGACCCAGTACTTC.

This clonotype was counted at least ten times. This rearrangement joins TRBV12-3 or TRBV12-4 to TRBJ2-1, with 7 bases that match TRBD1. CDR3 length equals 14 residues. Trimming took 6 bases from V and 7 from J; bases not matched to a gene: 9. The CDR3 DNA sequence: TGTGCCAGCAGCATACAGGGGACATGGAATGAGCAGTTCTTC. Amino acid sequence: CASSIQGTWNEQFF.

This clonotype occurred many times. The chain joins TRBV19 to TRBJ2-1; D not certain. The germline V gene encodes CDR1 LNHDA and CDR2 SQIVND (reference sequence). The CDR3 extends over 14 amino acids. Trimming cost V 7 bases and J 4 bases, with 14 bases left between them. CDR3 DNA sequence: TGTGCCAGTAAGGAGAGGTCCTTTTACAATGAGCAGTTCTTC. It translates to CASKERSFYNEQFF. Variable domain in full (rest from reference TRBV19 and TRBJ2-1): DGGITQSPKYLFRKEGQNVTLSCEQNLNHDAMYWYRQDPGQGLRLIYYSQIVNDFQKGDIAEGYSVSREKKESFPLTVTSAQKNPTAFYLCASKERSFYNEQFFGPGTRLTVL.

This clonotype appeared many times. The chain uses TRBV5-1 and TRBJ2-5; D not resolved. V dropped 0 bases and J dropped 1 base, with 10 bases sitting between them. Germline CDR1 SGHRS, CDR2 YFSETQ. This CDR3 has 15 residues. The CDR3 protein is CASSLGVGFQETQYF. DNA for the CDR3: TGCGCCAGCAGCTTGGGAGTGGGATTCCAAGAGACCCAGTACTTC.